This record looks at one T cell receptor beta chain sequence and its context. The CDR3 loop spans 16 amino acids. Germline V gene lookup returns CDR1 LGHDT and CDR2 YNNKEL (reference sequence). V gave up 1 base and J gave up 5 bases; unmatched junction bases: 8. This specimen belongs to a study of blood T cell repertoires in COVID-19. The repertoire was sequenced with immunoSEQ multiplex PCR; TCRdb's copy has only in-frame clones and lacks some. The table includes about 21,000 clones, around 88% detected once. Sample: peripheral blood. This TCR was sampled from a man aged 70 or older with active COVID-19. The chain employs TRBV3-1 (or the pseudogene TRBV3-2) and TRBJ2-7, with 10 bases lining up with TRBD2. Here the CDR3 reads CASSQGGLAGEDEQYF. The CDR3 nucleotides read TGTGCCAGCAGCCAAGGGGGGCTAGCGGGAGAGGACGAGCAGTACTTC.